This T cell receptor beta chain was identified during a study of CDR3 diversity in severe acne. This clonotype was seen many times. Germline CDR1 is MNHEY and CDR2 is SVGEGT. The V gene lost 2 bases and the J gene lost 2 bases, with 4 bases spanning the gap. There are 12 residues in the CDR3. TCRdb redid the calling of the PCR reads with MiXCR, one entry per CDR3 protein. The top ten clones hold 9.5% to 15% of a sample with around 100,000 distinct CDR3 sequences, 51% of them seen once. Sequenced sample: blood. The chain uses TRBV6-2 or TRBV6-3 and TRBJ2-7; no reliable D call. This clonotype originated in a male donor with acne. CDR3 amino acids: CASSYVAYEQYF. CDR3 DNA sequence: TGTGCCAGCAGTTACGTTGCCTACGAGCAGTACTTC.